The 20 T cell receptor beta chains reported below all come from one sample, sequenced in a study of CD8 T cells in ankylosing spondylitis. Notes on the study in general: Seemingly distinctive of ankylosing spondylitis blood was a TCR beta motif formed by eight highly homologous variants.

The antigens of these receptors remain unknown. TCRdb fed the 5' RACE reads into MiXCR, producing one record per CDR3 protein. The sample shows more than 650,000 distinct CDR3 sequences, about 11% of them seen only once. Sequenced material: blood, either unsorted or a sorted T cell fraction (not recorded which). These receptors all stem from a male donor with ankylosing spondylitis.

This clonotype was recorded at least ten times. The chain couples TRBV11-2 to TRBJ2-5, with D unresolved. In germline, CDR1 is SGHAT, CDR2 FQNNGV. This CDR3 spans 13 amino acids. V shed 0 bases and J shed 5 bases, with 7 bases lying between them. CDR3 sequence (DNA): TGTGCCAGCAGCTTAGACATCGGGGAGACCCAGTACTTC. As protein: CASSLDIGETQYF.

The chain carries TRBV5-1 and TRBJ2-1; D may be TRBD1 (6 bases). V lost 5 bases and J 5 bases, leaving 14 bases between the germline ends. The V gene's germline CDR1 is SGHRS and CDR2 YFSETQ. The CDR3 spans 14 residues. The CDR3 loop is CASSHRQVHNEQFF. CDR3 sequence (DNA): TGCGCCAGCAGTCACCGACAGGTACACAATGAGCAGTTCTTC.

This sequence joins TRBV7-2 and TRBJ1-5; a weak D match, TRBD1 (6 bases). Trimming took 8 bases from V and 7 from J, leaving 18 bases between them. The CDR3 spans 14 residues. Germline V gives CDR1 SGHTA, CDR2 FQGNSA. CDR3 sequence reads: CASRYTGSSQPQHF. Written as DNA, the CDR3 is TGTGCCAGCCGCTACACAGGGAGCAGCCAGCCCCAGCATTTT.

This clonotype was picked up many times. J is TRBJ2-2 and V is TRBV5-6; 13 bases agree with TRBD2. J gave up 6 bases and V 5 bases, and 4 bases lay outside the gene matches. Germline-derived CDR1 and CDR2 are SGHDT and YYEEEE. CDR3 length: 15 amino acids. The DNA of the CDR3 is TGTGCCAGCAGACGACTAGCGGGGGGTGCCGGGGAGCTGTTTTTT. Residues: CASRRLAGGAGELFF.

The table lists this clonotype with many counts. The rearrangement uses TRBV5-1 and TRBJ2-3; 8 positions match TRBD1. Per the germline V gene, CDR1 is SGHRS and CDR2 is YFSETQ. With 7 bases clipped from V and 4 bases from J, the junction kept 11 bases outside the gene matches. This CDR3 comprises 15 residues. CDR3 region: CASQLGTGGADTQYF. The CDR3 nucleotides are TGCGCCAGCCAACTAGGGACAGGCGGGGCAGATACGCAGTATTTT.

This clonotype has a handful of counts. Germline is not matched at one junction end, which may reflect a read error. V gene TRBV7-2 combines with J gene TRBJ1-1, with a weak D call TRBD1 (5 bases). The germline V gene encodes CDR1 SGHTA and CDR2 FQGNSA. This CDR3 has 13 amino acids. CDR3 amino acids: CAITRGPQTEAFF. DNA of the CDR3: TGTGCCATCACGCGGGGACCCCAGACTGAGGCTTTCTTT.

This clonotype was observed a handful of times. V and J are TRBV5-1 and TRBJ1-2; 7 bases agree with TRBD1. CDR1 is SGHRS and CDR2 is YFSETQ in the germline V gene. The J segment lost 2 bases and the V segment lost 2 bases, leaving 3 bases of the junction unmatched. The length of the CDR3 is 14 residues. The CDR3 DNA is TGCGCCAGCAGCTTCAGGGGGATGAACTATGGCTACACCTTC. Translation gives CASSFRGMNYGYTF.

The chain recombines TRBV20-1 with TRBJ2-5; D uncertain. Trimming left V 5 bases short and J 2 bases short, with 12 bases between. The CDR3 contains 13 residues. From germline, CDR1 is DFQATT and CDR2 SNEGSKA (reference sequence). The CDR3 protein is CSALRTLQETQYF. DNA of the CDR3: TGCAGTGCTTTACGTACTCTACAAGAGACCCAGTACTTC.

A few counts support this clonotype. The chain carries TRBV7-6 and TRBJ2-6; 11 nucleotides line up with TRBD2. The length of the CDR3 is 18 residues. Per the germline V gene, CDR1 is SGHVS and CDR2 is FNYEAQ. Losses at the gene ends were 8 bases for V and 0 bases for J; bases not matched to a gene: 9. CDR3 protein: CASRDLGLAVSGANVLTF. In nucleotides, the CDR3 is TGTGCCAGCCGCGATCTGGGACTAGCGGTCTCTGGGGCCAACGTCCTGACTTTC. The variable domain in full, with the rest retrieved from reference TRBV7-6 and TRBJ2-6, is GAGVSQSPRYKVTKRGQDVALRCDPISGHVSLYWYRQALGQGPEFLTYFNYEAQQDKSGLPNDRFSAERPEGSISTLTIQRTEQRDSAMYRCASRDLGLAVSGANVLTFGAGSRLTVL.

This clonotype was seen only a few times. The rearrangement uses TRBV4-2 and TRBJ2-7, with D hard to call. The germline CDR1 and CDR2 sequences are LGHNA and YNFKEQ. With 4 bases removed from V and 1 base from J, the gap between germline ends came to 26 bases. CDR3 length: 19 amino acids. The CDR3 region has the DNA TGTGCCAGCAGCCTTTTTCAGGACGCTATATCCTCCTTGTCCTACGAGCAGTACTTC. Residues: CASSLFQDAISSLSYEQYF.

At least ten counts were recorded for this clonotype. The chain has TRBV18 and TRBJ1-2, with TRBD1 matching 10 bases. Germline trimming cut 5 bases from V and 6 bases from J; bases unmatched to any gene: 3. This CDR3 contains 13 residues. Looked up from germline, CDR1 is KGHSH and CDR2 is LQKENI. The CDR3 reads CASSSTGGDGYTF. Here the CDR3 DNA reads TGTGCCAGCTCATCGACAGGGGGCGATGGCTACACCTTC.

Here the CDR3 reads CASSLRDTGGETQYF. The CDR3 nucleotides are TGCGCCAGCAGCTTACGGGACACGGGGGGAGAGACCCAGTACTTC. The rearrangement uses TRBV5-1 and TRBJ2-5; a possible D gene is TRBD2 (7 bases). The ends were cut back, 2 bases at V and 4 bases at J, with 15 bases in the middle. Germline V gene sequence: CDR1 SGHRS, CDR2 YFSETQ. The CDR3 loop spans 15 amino acids. The full variable domain, completed using reference TRBV5-1 and TRBJ2-5, is KAGVTQTPRYLIKTRGQQVTLSCSPISGHRSVSWYQQTPGQGLQFLFEYFSETQRNKGNFPGRFSGRQFSNSRSEMNVSTLELGDSALYLCASSLRDTGGETQYFGPGTRLLVL.

Turning to this clonotype: One base away lies a much larger clone, so this may be a sequencing read error. V usage is TRBV5-1 and J usage is TRBJ2-7, with D possibly matching TRBD1 (6 bases). Germline CDR1 SGHRS, CDR2 YFSETQ. The CDR3 totals 13 residues. V lost 3 bases to trimming and J lost 0 bases, with 7 bases between them. The CDR3 is CASSWDNSYEQYF. The CDR3 nucleotides read TGCGCCAGCAGCTGGGACAACTCCTACGAGCAGTACTTC. The full variable domain, in which reference TRBV5-1 and TRBJ2-7 provide the parts outside the CDR3, is KAGVTQTPRYLIKTRGQQVTLSCSPISGHRSVSWYQQTPGQGLQFLFEYFSETQRNKGNFPGRFSGRQFSNSRSEMNVSTLELGDSALYLCASSWDNSYEQYFGPGTRLTVT.

This clonotype was counted only a few times. The chain joins TRBV24-1 to TRBJ2-3, with D possibly being TRBD2 (5 bases). V was clipped by 7 bases and J by 0 bases, with 16 bases between them. Germline values: CDR1 KGHDR, CDR2 SFDVKD. The CDR3 loop spans 16 amino acids. Here the CDR3 DNA reads TGTGCCACCAGCGGCGGAGGCCTCCCCAGCACAGATACGCAGTATTTT. Translation: CATSGGGLPSTDTQYF.

This clonotype was seen repeatedly, ten times or more. V is TRBV12-3 or TRBV12-4 and J is TRBJ2-7; possibly TRBD2 for D (5 bases). The CDR3 spans 14 residues. V lost 6 bases, J lost 4 bases, and 16 bases lay in between. For the CDR3, the DNA is TGTGCCAGCAGGAGGGAGTATGCCTCTTACGAGCAGTACTTC. As protein: CASRREYASYEQYF.

This clonotype was observed a handful of times. The chain links TRBV6-5 to TRBJ2-3; D not certain. This CDR3 has 14 residues. CDR1 and CDR2 from the germline V gene are MNHEY and SVGAGI. The V end lost 3 bases, the J end lost 2 bases, and 9 bases lay between the germline ends. CDR3 DNA sequence: TGTGCCAGCAGTTATACAGCCCTCACAGATACGCAGTATTTT. Encoded protein: CASSYTALTDTQYF.

V is TRBV20-1 and J is TRBJ2-5; D is perhaps TRBD2 (6 bases). The CDR3 has 15 amino acids. CDR1 is DFQATT, CDR2 SNEGSKA, per germline (reference sequence). Trimming pared 7 bases from V and 5 bases from J, leaving 23 bases between. For the CDR3, the DNA is TGCAGTGTTGGTCATAGGGCCTACGGGACTGAGACCCAGTACTTC. It is translated as CSVGHRAYGTETQYF.

V is TRBV11-2 and J is TRBJ2-7; the D gene is possibly TRBD2 (5 bases). The germline V gene has CDR1 SGHAT and CDR2 FQNNGV. The CDR3 spans 15 residues. Between the trimmed V and J ends, which lost 6 bases and 9 bases, there was a span of 24 bases. The CDR3 loop is CASRTHSDFLGRQYF. Here the CDR3 DNA reads TGTGCCAGCAGAACCCATAGCGACTTCCTGGGCAGGCAGTACTTC.

J is TRBJ2-4 and V is TRBV10-1; TRBD1 matches 7 bases. Trimming removed 5 bases from V and 3 bases from J; junction bases left unmatched: 4. CDR1 and CDR2 from the germline V gene are WNHNN and SYGVQD (reference sequence). This CDR3 has 14 residues. CDR3 loop: CASSMGQHKNIQYF. CDR3 nucleotide sequence: TGCGCCAGCAGTATGGGACAGCACAAAAACATTCAGTACTTC.

This clonotype came up a few times. The chain combines TRBV20-1 with TRBJ2-1; 11 nucleotides align to TRBD1. The CDR3 has 17 residues. V lost 5 bases to trimming and J lost 4 bases; unmatched junction nucleotides: 13. Germline lookup yields CDR1 DFQATT and CDR2 SNEGSKA (reference sequence). CDR3 DNA sequence: TGCAGTGCTCTCCTGGCCCTGGGACAGGGGGGATACAATGAGCAGTTCTTC. This translates into CSALLALGQGGYNEQFF.